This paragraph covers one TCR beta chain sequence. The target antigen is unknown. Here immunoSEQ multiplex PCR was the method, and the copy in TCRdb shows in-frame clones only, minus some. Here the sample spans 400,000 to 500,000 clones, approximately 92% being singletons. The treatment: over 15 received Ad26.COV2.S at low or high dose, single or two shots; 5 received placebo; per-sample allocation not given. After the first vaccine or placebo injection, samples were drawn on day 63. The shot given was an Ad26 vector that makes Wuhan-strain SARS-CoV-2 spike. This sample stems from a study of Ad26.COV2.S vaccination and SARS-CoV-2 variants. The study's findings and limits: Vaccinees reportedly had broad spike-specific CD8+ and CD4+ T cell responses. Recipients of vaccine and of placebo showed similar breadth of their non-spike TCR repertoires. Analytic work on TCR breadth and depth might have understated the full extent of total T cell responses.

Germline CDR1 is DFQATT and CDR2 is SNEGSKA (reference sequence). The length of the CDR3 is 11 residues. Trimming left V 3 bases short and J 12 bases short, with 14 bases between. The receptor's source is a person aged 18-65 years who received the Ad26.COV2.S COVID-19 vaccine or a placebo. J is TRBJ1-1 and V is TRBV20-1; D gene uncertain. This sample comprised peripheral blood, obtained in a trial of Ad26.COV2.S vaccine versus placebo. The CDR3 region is CSARAEGKTFF. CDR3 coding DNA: TGCAGTGCTAGGGCCGAGGGTAAAACTTTCTTT.